Below, 32 T cell receptor beta chains from the same sample are listed, as sequenced in a study of T cell responses to AZD1222 COVID-19 vaccine. Produced via immunoSEQ multiplex PCR; TCRdb's table is partial and in-frame only. The table includes about 130,000 clones, around 89% detected once. The input for sequencing was peripheral blood, taken on day 0 of AZD1222 vaccination. The source of these receptors is an adult in good health.

This chain joins TRBV5-4 and TRBJ1-6; D remains ambiguous. CDR3 length: 13 amino acids. V was clipped by 4 bases and J by 8 bases, with 10 bases between them. The V gene's germline CDR1 is SGHNT and CDR2 YYREEE (reference sequence). CDR3 nucleotide sequence: TGTGCCAGCAGCCCAACAGCGGATTCACCCCTCCACTTT. It encodes CASSPTADSPLHF.

The chain links TRBV29-1 to TRBJ2-1; TRBD1 matches 7 bases. Germline CDR1 and CDR2: SQVTM and ANQGSEA. The CDR3 runs to 16 residues. The junction had 18 bases not matched to a gene; V was cut back by 4 bases and J by 9 bases. The CDR3 DNA follows: TGCAGCGTTGTATCTTGGACAGGACCCGATATCATTGAGCAGTTCTTC. It specifies CSVVSWTGPDIIEQFF.

This chain links TRBV29-1 with TRBJ2-2; a weak D match, TRBD1 (5 bases). V was pared by 2 bases and J by 8 bases, with 18 bases between. CDR3 length: 15 residues. In germline, CDR1 is SQVTM, CDR2 ANQGSEA. The CDR3 region is CSVERGTANQGELFF. CDR3 sequence (DNA): TGCAGCGTTGAAAGGGGCACTGCCAACCAAGGGGAGCTGTTTTTT.

Points on this clone: Other DNA sequences in the same sample also yield this CDR3. The rearrangement uses TRBV28 and TRBJ1-1; 9 nucleotides match TRBD1. The CDR3 extends over 13 amino acids. Trimming took 6 bases from V and 5 from J; bases not matched to a gene: 4. The germline gives CDR1 MDHEN, CDR2 SYDVKM. The CDR3 DNA follows: TGTGCCAGCAGGGACAGGGGACGGACTGAAGCTTTCTTT. This gives the protein CASRDRGRTEAFF.

This clone was seen a single time. V and J are TRBV7-9 and TRBJ1-5; maybe TRBD1 (6 bases). Trimming pared 0 bases from V and 5 bases from J, leaving 17 bases between. This CDR3 has 17 residues. From germline, CDR1 is SEHNR and CDR2 FQNEAQ (reference sequence). CDR3 region: CASSLAWGGTLHQPQHF. CDR3 in DNA: TGTGCCAGCAGCTTAGCGTGGGGGGGGACACTGCATCAGCCCCAGCATTTT.

The rearrangement links TRBV14 to TRBJ2-7; D gene unclear. CDR1 is SGHDN, CDR2 FVKESK, per germline. The CDR3 consists of 14 residues. Trimming stripped 3 bases from V and 7 bases from J, with 16 bases between. The CDR3 DNA is TGTGCCAGCAGCCAGTATCTTGGGGTTGGAGAGCAGTACTTC. Its protein product is CASSQYLGVGEQYF.

The chain uses TRBV12-3 or TRBV12-4 and TRBJ2-1, with no clear D. V lost 2 bases, J lost 10 bases, and 6 bases lay in between. The CDR3 consists of 11 residues. CDR3 coding DNA: TGTGCCAGCAGTTTAAGGCAGGAGCAGTTCTTC. Its protein product is CASSLRQEQFF.

The chain couples TRBV27 to TRBJ1-1; TRBD1 might be the D (5 bases). Germline V CDR1 and CDR2: MNHEY, SMNVEV (reference sequence). The CDR3 spans 13 residues. V lost 3 bases and J lost 7, with 12 bases in between. The CDR3 region has the DNA TGTGCCAGCAGTTTTAAAGGGGCAATTGAAGCTTTCTTT. Its protein product is CASSFKGAIEAFF.

The sample holds one count of this clone. The chain recombines TRBV2 with TRBJ1-2; possible D gene TRBD1, 5 bases. CDR3 length equals 11 residues. Looked up from germline, CDR1 is SNHLY and CDR2 is FYNNEI. Trimming cost V 6 bases and J 8 bases, with 10 bases left between them. Written as DNA, the CDR3 is TGTGCCAGCAGGCCATGGGGGGGCTACACCTTC. Its protein is CASRPWGGYTF.

This clone was observed a single time. DNA for the CDR3: TGTGCCACCAGGCAGGGGGCCACTGAAGCTTTCTTT. Its protein is CATRQGATEAFF. This chain uses TRBV24-1 with TRBJ1-1, with 8 bases aligning to TRBD1. Germline lookup yields CDR1 KGHDR and CDR2 SFDVKD. The CDR3 covers 12 residues. Trimming at V came to 7 bases and at J to 4 bases, leaving 1 base not matched to a gene.

The chain recombines TRBV30 with TRBJ1-1, with D possibly being TRBD1 (6 bases). The germline V and J ends were trimmed by 2 bases and 3 bases, with 10 bases remaining between them. The CDR3 covers 13 residues. CDR1 is GTSNPN, CDR2 SVGIG, per germline (reference sequence). The CDR3 loop reads CAWSQTGYTEAFF. CDR3 DNA: TGTGCCTGGAGTCAAACAGGGTACACTGAAGCTTTCTTT.

This chain connects TRBV27 to TRBJ2-1; 7 bases are shared with TRBD2. In germline, CDR1 is MNHEY, CDR2 SMNVEV (reference sequence). With V trimmed by 3 bases and J by 4 bases, 6 bases remained unmatched. The CDR3 contains 15 residues. The CDR3 spells CASSLKGGRYNEQFF. Here the CDR3 DNA reads TGTGCCAGCAGTTTGAAGGGAGGGCGGTACAATGAGCAGTTCTTC.

The chain joins TRBV19 to TRBJ2-2; 7 nucleotides agree with TRBD2. With 7 bases clipped from V and 8 bases from J, the junction kept 16 bases outside the gene matches. CDR3 length: 16 residues. Germline values: CDR1 LNHDA, CDR2 SQIVND (reference sequence). The CDR3 DNA reads as TGTGCCAGTATGGTCAGCGGGATCGTGGTGACAGGGGAGCTGTTTTTT. Its protein is CASMVSGIVVTGELFF.

V gene TRBV7-2 combines with J gene TRBJ2-7; 9 bases are shared with TRBD1. CDR3 length: 15 amino acids. CDR1 and CDR2 from the germline V gene are SGHTA and FQGNSA. Trimming at V came to 5 bases and at J to 3 bases, leaving 8 bases not matched to a gene. The CDR3 here is CASSTWTGDLYEQYF. The CDR3 DNA follows: TGTGCCAGCAGCACCTGGACAGGGGACCTCTACGAGCAGTACTTC.

There are a few counts of this clone. This sequence joins TRBV7-3 and TRBJ1-1; 11 nucleotides agree with TRBD1. Germline CDR1 is SGHTA and CDR2 is FQGTGA. Trimming removed 5 bases from V and 10 bases from J; junction bases left unmatched: 6. This CDR3 has 13 residues. The CDR3 here is CASSPGTGGRAFF. For the CDR3, the DNA is TGTGCCAGCAGCCCCGGGACAGGGGGGAGAGCTTTCTTT.

This chain uses TRBV5-4 with TRBJ2-5; a possible D gene is TRBD2 (5 bases). Between the trimmed V and J ends, which lost 1 base and 2 bases, there was a span of 6 bases. There are 13 residues in the CDR3. Germline V gene lookup returns CDR1 SGHNT and CDR2 YYREEE (reference sequence). The DNA for the CDR3 is TGTGCCAGCAGCTTGCCGGGGCAAGAGACCCAGTACTTC. Its protein product is CASSLPGQETQYF.

The chain has TRBV7-3 and TRBJ1-2; 10 positions match TRBD1. This CDR3 comprises 13 residues. V lost 6 bases to trimming and J lost 4 bases; unmatched junction nucleotides: 2. Germline V gene lookup returns CDR1 SGHTA and CDR2 FQGTGA. CDR3 residues: CASRRDRGYGYTF. CDR3 nucleotides: TGTGCCAGCAGACGGGACAGGGGCTATGGCTACACCTTC.

The rearrangement joins TRBV28 to TRBJ1-5; D is perhaps TRBD1 (5 bases). Trimming took 5 bases from V and 6 from J, leaving 17 bases between them. The CDR3 sequence is 15 residues long. Per the germline V gene, CDR1 is MDHEN and CDR2 is SYDVKM. CDR3 region: CASSPYGQGGQPQHF. The CDR3 DNA reads TGTGCCAGCAGTCCCTACGGCCAGGGTGGTCAGCCCCAGCATTTT. The variable domain in full, completed from reference TRBV28 and TRBJ1-5, reads DVKVTQSSRYLVKRTGEKVFLECVQDMDHENMFWYRQDPGLGLRLIYFSYDVKMKEKGDIPEGYSVSREKKERFSLILESASTNQTSMYLCASSPYGQGGQPQHFGDGTRLSIL.

A remark on this clone: One junction end disagrees with the germline gene, perhaps due to a read error. The chain recombines TRBV28 with TRBJ1-5, with 7 bases matching TRBD1. Germline CDR1 reads MDHEN; CDR2 reads SYDVKM. The CDR3 totals 13 residues. The CDR3 loop reads CASSFQTVDREVF. For the CDR3, the DNA is TGTGCCAGCAGTTTTCAGACCGTAGACAGGGAAGTATTT.

The chain links TRBV4-1 to TRBJ2-7; a weak D match, TRBD1 (6 bases). The CDR3 runs to 15 residues. Germline lookup yields CDR1 MGHRA and CDR2 YSYEKL. The ends were cut back, 1 base at V and 2 bases at J, with 12 bases in the middle. The CDR3 DNA sequence: TGCGCCAGCAGCCAAGTTGACAGGCGAGCCTACGAGCAGTACTTC. It encodes CASSQVDRRAYEQYF.

This clone occurred a few times. This same CDR3 is encoded by further DNA sequences in the sample. The rearrangement links TRBV18 to TRBJ2-7; D is unresolved. The germline gives CDR1 KGHSH, CDR2 LQKENI. The length of the CDR3 is 13 residues. Between the trimmed V and J ends, which lost 3 bases and 0 bases, there was a span of 6 bases. CDR3 region: CASSPASSYEQYF. As DNA, the CDR3 is TGTGCCAGCTCACCCGCGAGCTCCTACGAGCAGTACTTC.

This clone has just one count. The rearrangement links TRBV7-2 to TRBJ1-2; 7 bases align to TRBD1. V shed 4 bases and J 2 bases; nucleotides not matched to a gene: 4. The germline V gene has CDR1 SGHTA and CDR2 FQGNSA. CDR3 length: 14 residues. The CDR3 is CASSYRGTNYGYTF. CDR3 in DNA: TGTGCCAGCAGCTACAGGGGAACCAACTATGGCTACACCTTC.

The J gene is TRBJ1-5, the V gene TRBV7-2; tentative D call: TRBD1 (5 bases). Trimming pared 5 bases from V and 1 base from J, leaving 15 bases between. From germline, CDR1 is SGHTA and CDR2 FQGNSA. The CDR3 sequence is 16 residues long. Here the CDR3 DNA reads TGTGCCAGCAGCCCCTCGGGGCCCGCGAGCAATCAGCCCCAGCATTTT. Residues: CASSPSGPASNQPQHF. Full variable domain (remainder filled in from reference TRBV7-2 and TRBJ1-5): GAGVSQSPSNKVTEKGKDVELRCDPISGHTALYWYRQSLGQGLEFLIYFQGNSAPDKSGLPSDRFSAERTGGSVSTLTIQRTQQEDSAVYLCASSPSGPASNQPQHFGDGTRLSIL.

The V call is TRBV10-1, the J call TRBJ2-7; D might be TRBD2 (6 bases). CDR3 length: 13 amino acids. The V and J ends lost 8 bases and 2 bases respectively, with 13 bases between them. Germline CDR1 is WNHNN and CDR2 is SYGVQD (reference sequence). The CDR3 DNA follows: TGCGCCAGCTCCGAGACTAGGGCCTACGAGCAGTACTTC. It codes for CASSETRAYEQYF.

J is TRBJ2-7 and V is TRBV5-5; TRBD1 is a possible D gene (5 bases). V lost 7 bases, J lost 5 bases, and 22 bases lay in between. CDR1 is SGHKS, CDR2 YYEKEE, per germline (reference sequence). There are 15 residues in the CDR3. The DNA for the CDR3 is TGTGCCAGCCTGACCTGGGGCAGGACGGTGGACGAGCAGTACTTC. This codes for CASLTWGRTVDEQYF.

The chain carries TRBV6-5 and TRBJ1-1; D ambiguous. This CDR3 contains 14 residues. Germline CDR1 is MNHEY and CDR2 is SVGAGI. The V and J ends lost 4 bases and 0 bases respectively, with 9 bases between them. The CDR3: CASSSGYMNTEAFF. Here the CDR3 DNA reads TGTGCCAGCAGTTCGGGCTATATGAACACTGAAGCTTTCTTT.

The rearrangement uses TRBV14 and TRBJ2-3, with no clear D. V was pared by 4 bases and J by 0 bases, with 11 bases between. This CDR3 is built from 15 residues. Germline lookup yields CDR1 SGHDN and CDR2 FVKESK. The CDR3 protein is CASSPPDDSTDTQYF. DNA of the CDR3: TGTGCCAGCAGCCCCCCCGACGATAGCACAGATACGCAGTATTTT.

The chain links TRBV30 to TRBJ1-2, with D hard to call. Germline CDR1 is GTSNPN and CDR2 is SVGIG (reference sequence). This CDR3 has 12 residues. V shed 4 bases and J shed 4 bases, with 10 bases lying between them. The CDR3 loop is CAWNAGSYGYTF. In DNA, the CDR3 is TGTGCCTGGAATGCGGGGAGCTATGGCTACACCTTC. Full variable domain (outside the CDR3, taken from reference TRBV30 and TRBJ1-2): SQTIHQWPATLVQPVGSPLSLECTVEGTSNPNLYWYRQAAGRGLQLLFYSVGIGQISSEVPQNLSASRPQDRQFILSSKKLLLSDSGFYLCAWNAGSYGYTFGSGTRLTVV.

Turning to this clone: Germline is not matched at one junction end, which may reflect a read error. The chain has TRBV24-1 and TRBJ1-2; tentatively, D is TRBD1 (6 bases). CDR3 length: 12 residues. The germline gives CDR1 KGHDR, CDR2 SFDVKD. The CDR3 DNA sequence: TGTGCCACCAGTCGGGACAACGGGGCAAGGATCTTC. This sequence encodes CATSRDNGARIF.

The chain links TRBV27 to TRBJ2-1; 14 bases agree with TRBD2. CDR3 length: 18 residues. CDR1 is MNHEY and CDR2 is SMNVEV in the germline V gene (reference sequence). V shed 4 bases and J 9 bases; nucleotides not matched to a gene: 14. The chain's CDR3 is CASSSGGLAGGRASEQFF. The CDR3 DNA follows: TGTGCCAGCAGTTCAGGCGGACTAGCGGGGGGTCGGGCGTCTGAGCAGTTCTTC.

The CDR3 loop reads CASSLGAGRGARNSPLHF. The CDR3 bases are TGTGCCAGCAGTTTGGGGGCCGGGCGGGGGGCTCGTAATTCACCCCTCCACTTT. The gene calls are TRBV28 and TRBJ1-6, with a tentative D call TRBD1 (6 bases). The CDR3 length is 18 residues. With 3 bases removed from V and 6 bases from J, the gap between germline ends came to 21 bases. The germline CDR1 and CDR2 sequences are MDHEN and SYDVKM.

This chain uses TRBV4-1 with TRBJ1-2, with TRBD1 as a possible D gene (6 bases). Germline V CDR1 and CDR2: MGHRA, YSYEKL. Trimming took off 0 bases at V and 3 bases at J, with 8 bases between the two ends. CDR3 length equals 14 residues. This CDR3 is CASSQDRGDYGYTF. DNA for the CDR3: TGCGCCAGCAGCCAAGATAGGGGGGACTATGGCTACACCTTC.